This passage covers 12 T cell receptor beta chains from one sample sequenced in a study of beta chain features in type 1 diabetes. The isolated RNA, all of it, was reverse transcribed, so expressed TCRB transcripts were what got sequenced. Sequencing was performed with immunoSEQ multiplex PCR; in TCRdb, only in-frame clones are kept and a portion is missing. Among just over 450,000 clones listed, approximately 30% were seen once. Sequencing was carried out using naive CD4+ T cells from blood. The receptors come from a young man in good health.

This clone was seen just once. The chain carries TRBV14 and TRBJ2-3; D is unresolved. Trimming left V 4 bases short and J 1 base short, with 15 bases between. The CDR3 spans 16 residues. Germline V gene sequence: CDR1 SGHDN, CDR2 FVKESK. The CDR3: CASSREKGYGTDTQYF. The CDR3 DNA reads as TGTGCCAGCAGCCGCGAGAAAGGGTATGGCACAGATACGCAGTATTTT.

Only a few counts were recorded for this clone. The chain links TRBV23-1 to TRBJ2-3; D unresolved. TRBV23-1 is filed as an ORF, its function uncertain. The CDR3 runs 11 residues. V shed 2 bases and J shed 3 bases, with 0 bases lying between them. CDR3 coding DNA: TGCGCCAGCAGTCAAACAGATACGCAGTATTTT. It codes for CASSQTDTQYF.

This clone was detected a few times. Here the CDR3 omits its conserved ending phenylalanine or tryptophan, so a read error is the likely source. No DNA is shown, since the ends of the CDR3 on it are uncertain; the CDR3 is the one TCRdb lists. The chain joins TRBV23-1 to TRBJ2-4; TRBD2 is the table's D call, not checked against the DNA. TRBV23-1 falls under the ORF class, with uncertain function. The CDR3 length equals 9 residues, ends included. CDR3 residues: CASSKGRTR.

This clone has only a few counts. This CDR3 is CASSGFGGETQYF. The CDR3 DNA reads as TGTGCCAGCAGTGGGTTCGGGGGTGAGACCCAGTACTTC. The V call is TRBV2, the J call TRBJ2-5, with D perhaps TRBD2 (6 bases). Per germline, CDR1 SNHLY and CDR2 FYNNEI. Trimming took 4 bases from V and 5 from J, leaving 11 bases between them. This CDR3 contains 13 residues.

The chain employs TRBV7-2 and TRBJ2-6; TRBD1 matches 9 bases. With 5 bases clipped from V and 1 base from J, the junction kept 9 bases outside the gene matches. The CDR3 is 18 residues long. Germline assignment: CDR1 SGHTA and CDR2 FQGNSA. The CDR3 protein is CASSPGQGSSSGANVLTF. The CDR3 DNA follows: TGTGCCAGCAGCCCGGGACAGGGATCATCGTCTGGGGCCAACGTCCTGACTTTC.

This sequence joins TRBV30 and TRBJ2-7; D not resolved. Trimming pared 5 bases from V and 5 bases from J, leaving 19 bases between. The germline V gene has CDR1 GTSNPN and CDR2 SVGIG (reference sequence). There are 14 residues in the CDR3. CDR3 DNA: TGTGCCTGGGGTGGGGTGATTCATCGGGACGAGCAGTACTTC. Amino acid sequence: CAWGGVIHRDEQYF.

This clone has more than one count but fewer than ten. The J gene is TRBJ1-5, the V gene TRBV7-6; 10 bases match TRBD1. The CDR3 runs to 16 residues. Losses at the gene ends were 1 base for V and 1 base for J; bases not matched to a gene: 1. CDR1 is SGHVS and CDR2 is FNYEAQ in the germline V gene. This chain's CDR3 is CASSLGQGASNQPQHF. DNA for the CDR3: TGTGCCAGCAGCTTAGGACAGGGGGCGAGCAATCAGCCCCAGCATTTT.

This chain uses TRBV29-1 with TRBJ2-5; D gene unclear. Deletions cut 8 bases from V and 2 bases from J, with 15 bases between. The germline V gene encodes CDR1 SQVTM and CDR2 ANQGSEA. The CDR3 is made up of 13 amino acids. CDR3 sequence (DNA): TGCAGCCTTCTTCTCTCTATTCAAGAGACCCAGTACTTC. Its protein is CSLLLSIQETQYF.

In its sample, this clone was seen a few times. V is TRBV5-4 and J is TRBJ2-7, with 8 bases that match TRBD2. The trim removed 0 bases at V and 6 bases at J, leaving 5 bases unmatched. CDR3 size: 14 residues. CDR1 SGHNT and CDR2 YYREEE come from the germline V gene (reference sequence). The CDR3: CASSLASAGVEQYF. For the CDR3, the DNA is TGTGCCAGCAGCTTGGCTTCAGCGGGAGTCGAGCAGTACTTC. The complete variable domain, with remaining parts taken from reference TRBV5-4 and TRBJ2-7, reads ETGVTQSPTHLIKTRGQQVTLRCSSQSGHNTVSWYQQALGQGPQFIFQYYREEENGRGNFPPRFSGLQFPNYSSELNVNALELDDSALYLCASSLASAGVEQYFGPGTRLTVT.

This clone occurred a few times. Other DNA sequences in this sample translate to the same CDR3. The chain recombines TRBV11-2 with TRBJ2-7; weak D call: TRBD1 (5 bases). There are 12 residues in the CDR3. Trimming removed 2 bases at V and 3 bases at J, with 5 bases between. Germline CDR1 is SGHAT and CDR2 is FQNNGV. The CDR3 region is CASSLQGYEQYF. DNA for the CDR3: TGTGCCAGCAGCTTACAGGGCTACGAGCAGTACTTC.

This clone has a handful of counts. V and J are TRBV30 and TRBJ1-2, with no clear D. V gave up 0 bases and J gave up 8 bases, with 10 bases separating them. Germline CDR1 is GTSNPN and CDR2 is SVGIG (reference sequence). The CDR3 runs 12 residues. CDR3 in DNA: TGTGCCTGGAGTGTTTCCTACGGGGGCTACACCTTC. Its translation: CAWSVSYGGYTF.

This sequence joins TRBV29-1 and TRBJ2-1; D is uncertain. V lost 3 bases, J lost 3 bases, and 0 bases lay in between. Germline CDR1 is SQVTM and CDR2 is ANQGSEA. This CDR3 has 10 residues. CDR3 nucleotide sequence: TGCAGCGTTGACTACAATGAGCAGTTCTTC. Amino acids: CSVDYNEQFF.